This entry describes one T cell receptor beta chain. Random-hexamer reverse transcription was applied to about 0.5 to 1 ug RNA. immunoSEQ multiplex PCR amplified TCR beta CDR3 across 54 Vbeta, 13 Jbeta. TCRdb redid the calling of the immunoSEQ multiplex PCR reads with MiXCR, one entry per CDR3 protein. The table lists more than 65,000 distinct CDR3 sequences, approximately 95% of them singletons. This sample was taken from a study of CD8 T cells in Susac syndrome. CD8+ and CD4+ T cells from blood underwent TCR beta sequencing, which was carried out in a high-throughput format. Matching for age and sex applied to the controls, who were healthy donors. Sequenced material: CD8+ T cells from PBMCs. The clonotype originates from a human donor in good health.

This CDR3 is CASSLAPGVGYEQYF. CDR3 bases: TGCGCCAGCAGCTTGGCCCCAGGGGTTGGCTACGAGCAGTACTTC. The genes are TRBV5-1 and TRBJ2-7, with a tentative D call TRBD1 (6 bases). The CDR3 length is 15 residues. Trimming cost V 0 bases and J 3 bases, with 13 bases left between them. Looked up from germline, CDR1 is SGHRS and CDR2 is YFSETQ.